The 8 T cell receptor beta chains given below trace back to one sample, sequenced in a study of OX40 agonist ivuxolimab in advanced cancers. Some clones are missing from TCRdb's copy, which holds only in-frame ones; the method was immunoSEQ multiplex PCR. The sample holds almost 70,000 clones, roughly 90% seen once. The sample in question was CD4+ or CD8+ T cells sorted from blood, obtained in a trial of the OX40 agonist ivuxolimab. Receptors were obtained from an adult with an advanced solid tumor such as melanoma, head and neck, liver or kidney cancer.

The rearrangement uses TRBV7-3 and TRBJ2-3; possibly TRBD1 for D (5 bases). V lost 4 bases, J lost 3 bases, and 11 bases lay in between. Germline CDR1 and CDR2: SGHTA and FQGTGA. The CDR3 length is 14 residues. For the CDR3, the DNA is TGTGCCAGCAGCTCAGGGCCCGGAACAGATACGCAGTATTTT. This encodes CASSSGPGTDTQYF.

The genes are TRBV18 and TRBJ2-5, with D unclear. The CDR3 contains 11 residues. Germline CDR1 KGHSH, CDR2 LQKENI. The V gene lost 5 bases and the J gene lost 3 bases, with 4 bases spanning the gap. The CDR3 region is CASSFKETQYF. CDR3 nucleotides: TGTGCCAGCTCATTCAAAGAGACCCAGTACTTC.

The chain uses TRBV11-2 and TRBJ2-1; D is possibly TRBD1 or TRBD2 (5 bases each). This CDR3 comprises 17 residues. Germline values: CDR1 SGHAT, CDR2 FQNNGV. Trimming shortened V by 5 bases and J by 0 bases, and 17 bases separated the two germline ends. CDR3 in amino acids: CASSRPPGRSSYNEQFF. For the CDR3, the DNA is TGTGCCAGCAGCCGCCCACCGGGGCGGAGCTCCTACAATGAGCAGTTCTTC.

The rearrangement joins TRBV18 to TRBJ1-5; TRBD1 might be the D (6 bases). The V and J ends lost 4 bases and 2 bases respectively, with 6 bases between them. The CDR3 is 13 residues long. CDR1 and CDR2 (germline): KGHSH, LQKENI. This CDR3 reads CASSRTGNQPQHF. The CDR3 DNA follows: TGTGCCAGCTCACGGACAGGCAATCAGCCCCAGCATTTT. The variable domain in full, with the rest retrieved from reference TRBV18 and TRBJ1-5, is NAGVMQNPRHLVRRRGQEARLRCSPMKGHSHVYWYRQLPEEGLKFMVYLQKENIIDESGMPKERFSAEFPKEGPSILRIQQVVRGDSAAYFCASSRTGNQPQHFGDGTRLSIL.

CDR3 residues: CASSYESGAYGYTF. The CDR3 DNA follows: TGTGCCAGCAGCTACGAATCGGGTGCCTATGGCTACACCTTC. The V and J genes are TRBV7-2 and TRBJ1-2; D is unclear. The V and J ends lost 4 bases and 4 bases respectively, with 13 bases between them. The CDR3 covers 14 residues. Germline V gene data show CDR1 as SGHTA and CDR2 as FQGNSA.

The chain carries TRBV7-9 and TRBJ2-3; D remains unclear. CDR3 length: 15 residues. Trimming shortened V by 4 bases and J by 3 bases, and 14 bases separated the two germline ends. Germline-derived CDR1 and CDR2 are SEHNR and FQNEAQ (reference sequence). CDR3 sequence (DNA): TGTGCCAGCAGCTCATCGGGCCTTGTAACAGATACGCAGTATTTT. Protein: CASSSSGLVTDTQYF. Variable domain in full (rest from reference TRBV7-9 and TRBJ2-3): DTGVSQNPRHKITKRGQNVTFRCDPISEHNRLYWYRQTLGQGPEFLTYFQNEAQLEKSRLLSDRFSAERPKGSFSTLEIQRTEQGDSAMYLCASSSSGLVTDTQYFGPGTRLTVL.

The chain is built from TRBV11-3 and TRBJ2-3; TRBD1 is a possible D gene (5 bases). This CDR3 has 12 residues. Trimming left V 3 bases short and J 8 bases short, with 9 bases between. From germline, CDR1 is SGHNT and CDR2 YENEEA. The CDR3 nucleotides are TGTGCCAGCAGCTTCCCCAGGGCTACGCAGTATTTT. The encoded protein is CASSFPRATQYF.

The J gene is TRBJ1-1, the V gene TRBV7-3, with 9 bases aligning to TRBD1. The CDR3 is 14 residues long. Germline CDR1 SGHTA, CDR2 FQGTGA. After removal of 5 bases from V and 3 bases from J, the junction contained 4 bases not matched to a gene. The CDR3 reads CASSEQGADTEAFF. The CDR3 nucleotides read TGTGCCAGCAGCGAACAGGGGGCTGACACTGAAGCTTTCTTT. The complete variable domain, with remaining parts taken from reference TRBV7-3 and TRBJ1-1, reads GAGVSQTPSNKVTEKGKYVELRCDPISGHTALYWYRQSLGQGPEFLIYFQGTGAADDSGLPNDRFFAVRPEGSVSTLKIQRTERGDSAVYLCASSEQGADTEAFFGQGTRLTVV.